The text below deals with one T cell receptor beta chain. The entry originates in a study of blood T cell repertoires in COVID-19. Study-wide background: Sources were T cells, B-cell-depleted T cells, or PBMCs; the material itself was cDNA or gDNA.

V gave up 5 bases and J gave up 8 bases, with 16 bases separating them. Looked up from germline, CDR1 is SGHTA and CDR2 is FQGTGA. The CDR3 has 15 amino acids. The table came from immunoSEQ multiplex PCR; TCRdb's copy has only in-frame clones and leaves some out. This table has 130,000 or so clones, about four fifths appearing once. The sequence derives from a woman aged 80 or older with acute or convalescent COVID-19. Sequenced input: peripheral blood. This sequence joins TRBV7-3 and TRBJ1-6; D is unresolved. The CDR3 DNA sequence: TGTGCCAGCAGCCTAGGTAACGGTGGTTATTCACCCCTCCACTTT. Protein: CASSLGNGGYSPLHF. Complete variable domain (other parts from reference TRBV7-3 and TRBJ1-6): GAGVSQTPSNKVTEKGKYVELRCDPISGHTALYWYRQSLGQGPEFLIYFQGTGAADDSGLPNDRFFAVRPEGSVSTLKIQRTERGDSAVYLCASSLGNGGYSPLHFGNGTRLTVT.